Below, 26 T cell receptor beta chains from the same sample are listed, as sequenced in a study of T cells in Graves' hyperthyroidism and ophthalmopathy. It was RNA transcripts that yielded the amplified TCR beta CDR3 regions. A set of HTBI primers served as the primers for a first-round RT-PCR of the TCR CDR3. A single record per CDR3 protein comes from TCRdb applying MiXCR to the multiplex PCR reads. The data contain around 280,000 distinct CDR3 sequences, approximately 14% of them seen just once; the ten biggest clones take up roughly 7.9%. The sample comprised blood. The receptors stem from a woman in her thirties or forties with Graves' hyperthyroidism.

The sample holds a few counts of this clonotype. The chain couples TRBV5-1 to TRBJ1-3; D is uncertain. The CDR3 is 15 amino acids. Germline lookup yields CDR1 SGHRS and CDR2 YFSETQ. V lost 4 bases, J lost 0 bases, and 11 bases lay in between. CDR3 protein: CASSPARSSGNTIYF. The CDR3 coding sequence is TGCGCCAGCAGCCCTGCGCGTTCCTCTGGAAACACCATATATTTT.

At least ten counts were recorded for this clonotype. The CDR3 coding sequence is TGTGCCACCAGTGATTTGAGGGCCGGGGAGCTGTTTTTT. It is translated as CATSDLRAGELFF. The V call is TRBV24-1, the J call TRBJ2-2; D gene unclear. The CDR3 is made up of 13 amino acids. The V end was cut by 0 bases, the J end by 6 bases, with 4 bases between. Per germline, CDR1 KGHDR and CDR2 SFDVKD.

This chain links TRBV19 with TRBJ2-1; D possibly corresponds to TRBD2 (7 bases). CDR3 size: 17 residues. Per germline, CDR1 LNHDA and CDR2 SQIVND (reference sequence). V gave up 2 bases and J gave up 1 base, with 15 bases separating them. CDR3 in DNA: TGTGCCAGTAGTATATCGGAGGGGGGGGTGTCCTACAATGAGCAGTTCTTC. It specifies CASSISEGGVSYNEQFF.

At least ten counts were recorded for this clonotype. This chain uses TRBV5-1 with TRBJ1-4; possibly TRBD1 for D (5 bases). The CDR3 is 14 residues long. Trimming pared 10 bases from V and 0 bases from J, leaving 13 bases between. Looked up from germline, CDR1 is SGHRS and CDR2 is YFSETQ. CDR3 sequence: CASKGSATNEKLFF. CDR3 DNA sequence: TGCGCCTCGAAGGGGAGTGCAACTAATGAAAAACTGTTTTTT.

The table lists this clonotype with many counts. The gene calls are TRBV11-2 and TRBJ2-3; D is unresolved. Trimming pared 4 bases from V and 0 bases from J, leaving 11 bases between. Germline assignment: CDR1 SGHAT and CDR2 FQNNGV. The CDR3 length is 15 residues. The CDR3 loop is CASSSFEGSTDTQYF. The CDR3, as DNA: TGTGCCAGCAGCTCGTTCGAAGGTAGCACAGATACGCAGTATTTT.

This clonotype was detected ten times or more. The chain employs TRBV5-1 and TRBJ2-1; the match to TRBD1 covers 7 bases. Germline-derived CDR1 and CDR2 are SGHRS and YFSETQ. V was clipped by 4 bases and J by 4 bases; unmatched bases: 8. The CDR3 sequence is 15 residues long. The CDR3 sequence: CASSPRTGSYNEQFF. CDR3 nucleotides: TGCGCCAGCAGCCCGCGGACAGGAAGTTACAATGAGCAGTTCTTC.

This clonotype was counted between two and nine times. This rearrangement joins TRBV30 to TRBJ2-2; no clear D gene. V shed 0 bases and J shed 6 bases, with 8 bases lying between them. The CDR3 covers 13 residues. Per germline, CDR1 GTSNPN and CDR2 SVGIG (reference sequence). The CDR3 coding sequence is TGTGCCTGGAGTGTGAGTGTTCCCGGGGAGCTGTTTTTT. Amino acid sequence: CAWSVSVPGELFF.

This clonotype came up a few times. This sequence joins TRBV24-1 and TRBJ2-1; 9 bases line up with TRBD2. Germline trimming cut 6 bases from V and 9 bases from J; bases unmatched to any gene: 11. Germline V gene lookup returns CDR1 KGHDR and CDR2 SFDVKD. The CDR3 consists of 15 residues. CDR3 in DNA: TGTGCCACCAGTCAAGCCGGGACTAGCATCATTGAGCAGTTCTTC. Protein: CATSQAGTSIIEQFF.

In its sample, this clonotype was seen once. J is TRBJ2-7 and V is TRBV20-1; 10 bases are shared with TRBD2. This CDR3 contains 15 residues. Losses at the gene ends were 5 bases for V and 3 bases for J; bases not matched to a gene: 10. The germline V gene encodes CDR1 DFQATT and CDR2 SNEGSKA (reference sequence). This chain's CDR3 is CSASSWTSGVYEQYF. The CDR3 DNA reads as TGCAGTGCTTCATCTTGGACTAGCGGTGTCTACGAGCAGTACTTC.

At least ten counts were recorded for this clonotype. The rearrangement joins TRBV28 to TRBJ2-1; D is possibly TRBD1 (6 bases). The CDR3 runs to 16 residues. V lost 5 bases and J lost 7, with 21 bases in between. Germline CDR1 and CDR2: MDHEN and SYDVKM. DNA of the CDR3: TGTGCCAGCAGTATCCGTACGGGTCGAGGGGGTAATGAGCAGTTCTTC. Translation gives CASSIRTGRGGNEQFF. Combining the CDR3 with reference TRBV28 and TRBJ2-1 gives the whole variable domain DVKVTQSSRYLVKRTGEKVFLECVQDMDHENMFWYRQDPGLGLRLIYFSYDVKMKEKGDIPEGYSVSREKKERFSLILESASTNQTSMYLCASSIRTGRGGNEQFFGPGTRLTVL.

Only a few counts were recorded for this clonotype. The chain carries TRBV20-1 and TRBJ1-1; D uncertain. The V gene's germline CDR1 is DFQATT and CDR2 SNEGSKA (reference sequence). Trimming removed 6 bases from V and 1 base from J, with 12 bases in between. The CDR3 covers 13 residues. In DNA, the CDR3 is TGCAGTGCCCCAGTTTCGAGGAACACTGAAGCTTTCTTT. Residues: CSAPVSRNTEAFF.

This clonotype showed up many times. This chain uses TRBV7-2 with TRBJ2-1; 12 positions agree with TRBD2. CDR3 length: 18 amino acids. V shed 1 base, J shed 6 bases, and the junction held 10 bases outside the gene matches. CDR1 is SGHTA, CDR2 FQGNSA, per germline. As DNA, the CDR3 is TGTGCCAGCAGCTTAGGACTAGCGGGAGTGGCGGGGGCCAATGAGCAGTTCTTC. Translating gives CASSLGLAGVAGANEQFF.

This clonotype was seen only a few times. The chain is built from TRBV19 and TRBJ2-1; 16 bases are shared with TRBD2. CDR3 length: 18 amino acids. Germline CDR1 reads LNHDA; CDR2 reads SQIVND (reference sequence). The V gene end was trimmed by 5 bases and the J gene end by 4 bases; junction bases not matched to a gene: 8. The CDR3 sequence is CASSSGLAGGKDYNEQFF. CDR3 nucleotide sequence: TGTGCCAGTAGTTCGGGACTAGCGGGAGGGAAAGATTACAATGAGCAGTTCTTC. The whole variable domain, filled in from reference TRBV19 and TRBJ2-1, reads DGGITQSPKYLFRKEGQNVTLSCEQNLNHDAMYWYRQDPGQGLRLIYYSQIVNDFQKGDIAEGYSVSREKKESFPLTVTSAQKNPTAFYLCASSSGLAGGKDYNEQFFGPGTRLTVL.

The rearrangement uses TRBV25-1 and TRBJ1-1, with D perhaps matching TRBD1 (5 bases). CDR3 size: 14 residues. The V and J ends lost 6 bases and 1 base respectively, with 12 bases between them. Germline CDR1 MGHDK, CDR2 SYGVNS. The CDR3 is CASRGQFSNTEAFF. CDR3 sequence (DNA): TGTGCCAGCAGGGGGCAATTTTCGAACACTGAAGCTTTCTTT.

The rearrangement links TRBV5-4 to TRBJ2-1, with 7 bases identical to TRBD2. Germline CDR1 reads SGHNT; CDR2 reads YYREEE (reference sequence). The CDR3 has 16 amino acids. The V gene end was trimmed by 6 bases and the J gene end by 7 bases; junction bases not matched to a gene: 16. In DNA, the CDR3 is TGTGCCAGCACCAATCCGATGGGGGGAGCGGGGAATGAGCAGTTCTTC. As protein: CASTNPMGGAGNEQFF.

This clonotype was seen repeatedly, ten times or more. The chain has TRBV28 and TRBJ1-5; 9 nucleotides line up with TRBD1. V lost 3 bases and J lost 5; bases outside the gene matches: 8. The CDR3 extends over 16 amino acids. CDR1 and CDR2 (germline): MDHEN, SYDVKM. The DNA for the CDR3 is TGTGCCAGCAGTTTGCTTGGACAGGGGAGGGATCAGCCCCAGCATTTT. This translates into CASSLLGQGRDQPQHF.

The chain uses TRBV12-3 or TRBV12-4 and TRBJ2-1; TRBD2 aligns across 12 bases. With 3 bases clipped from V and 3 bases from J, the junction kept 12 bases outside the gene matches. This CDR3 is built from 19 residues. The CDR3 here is CASSLTSGSGNSSYNEQFF. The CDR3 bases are TGTGCCAGCAGTTTGACTAGCGGGAGCGGTAATAGTAGCTACAATGAGCAGTTCTTC.

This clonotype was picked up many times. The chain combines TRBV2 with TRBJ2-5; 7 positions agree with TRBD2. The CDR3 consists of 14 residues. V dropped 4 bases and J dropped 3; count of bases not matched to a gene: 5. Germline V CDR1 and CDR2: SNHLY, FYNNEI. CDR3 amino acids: CASSVRLAEETQYF. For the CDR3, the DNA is TGTGCCAGCAGTGTCCGACTAGCAGAAGAGACCCAGTACTTC.

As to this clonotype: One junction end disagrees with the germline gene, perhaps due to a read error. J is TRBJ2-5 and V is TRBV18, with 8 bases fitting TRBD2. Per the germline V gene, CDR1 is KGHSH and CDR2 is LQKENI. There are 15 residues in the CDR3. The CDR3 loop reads CASSPGTRYQETQHF. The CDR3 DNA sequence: TGTGCCAGCTCACCGGGGACTAGGTACCAAGAGACCCAGCACTTC.

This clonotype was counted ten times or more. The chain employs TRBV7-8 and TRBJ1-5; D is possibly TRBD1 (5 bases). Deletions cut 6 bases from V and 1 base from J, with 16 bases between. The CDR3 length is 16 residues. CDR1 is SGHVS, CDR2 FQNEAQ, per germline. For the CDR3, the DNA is TGTGCCAGCAGTTTGAGGGGAGGCCTGAGCAATCAGCCCCAGCATTTT. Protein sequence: CASSLRGGLSNQPQHF.

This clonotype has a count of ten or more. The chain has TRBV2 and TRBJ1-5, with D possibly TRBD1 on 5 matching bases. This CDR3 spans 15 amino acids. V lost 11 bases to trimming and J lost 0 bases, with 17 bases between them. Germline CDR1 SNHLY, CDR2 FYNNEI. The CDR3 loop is CAARGGLGSNQPQHF. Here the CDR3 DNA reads TGTGCCGCTAGGGGAGGGCTTGGTAGCAATCAGCCCCAGCATTTT.

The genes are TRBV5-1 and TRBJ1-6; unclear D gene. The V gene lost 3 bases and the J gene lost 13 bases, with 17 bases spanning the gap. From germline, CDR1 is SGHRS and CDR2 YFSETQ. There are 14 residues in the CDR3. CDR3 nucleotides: TGCGCCAGCAGCTCGGACTCAGGAGGGTCGCCCCTCCACTTT. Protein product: CASSSDSGGSPLHF.

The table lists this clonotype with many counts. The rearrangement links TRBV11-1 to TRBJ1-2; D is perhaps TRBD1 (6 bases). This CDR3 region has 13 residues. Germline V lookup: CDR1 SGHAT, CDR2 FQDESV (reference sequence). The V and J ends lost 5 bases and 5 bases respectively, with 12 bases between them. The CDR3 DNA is TGTGCCAGCAGCGAGACAGGCGGGTATGGCTACACCTTC. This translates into CASSETGGYGYTF.

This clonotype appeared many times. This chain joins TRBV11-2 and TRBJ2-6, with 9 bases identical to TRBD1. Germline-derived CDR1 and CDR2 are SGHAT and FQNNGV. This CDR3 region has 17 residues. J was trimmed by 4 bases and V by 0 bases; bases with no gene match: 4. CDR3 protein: CASSLDGQGPGANVLTF. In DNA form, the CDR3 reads TGTGCCAGCAGCTTAGACGGACAGGGGCCGGGGGCCAACGTCCTGACTTTC.

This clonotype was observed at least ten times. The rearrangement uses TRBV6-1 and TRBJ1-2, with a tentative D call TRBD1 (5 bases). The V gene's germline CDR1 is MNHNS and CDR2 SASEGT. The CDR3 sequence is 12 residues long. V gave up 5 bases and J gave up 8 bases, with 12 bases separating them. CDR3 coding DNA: TGTGCCAGCAGTTCAGGGTCCCGGGGCTACACCTTC. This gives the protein CASSSGSRGYTF.

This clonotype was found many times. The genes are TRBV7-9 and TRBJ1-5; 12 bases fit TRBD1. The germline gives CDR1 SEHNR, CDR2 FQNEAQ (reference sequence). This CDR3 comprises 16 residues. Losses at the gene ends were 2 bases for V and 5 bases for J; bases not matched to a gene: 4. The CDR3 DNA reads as TGTGCCAGCAGCTTAACCGGGACAGGGGGCGATCAGCCCCAGCATTTT. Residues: CASSLTGTGGDQPQHF.